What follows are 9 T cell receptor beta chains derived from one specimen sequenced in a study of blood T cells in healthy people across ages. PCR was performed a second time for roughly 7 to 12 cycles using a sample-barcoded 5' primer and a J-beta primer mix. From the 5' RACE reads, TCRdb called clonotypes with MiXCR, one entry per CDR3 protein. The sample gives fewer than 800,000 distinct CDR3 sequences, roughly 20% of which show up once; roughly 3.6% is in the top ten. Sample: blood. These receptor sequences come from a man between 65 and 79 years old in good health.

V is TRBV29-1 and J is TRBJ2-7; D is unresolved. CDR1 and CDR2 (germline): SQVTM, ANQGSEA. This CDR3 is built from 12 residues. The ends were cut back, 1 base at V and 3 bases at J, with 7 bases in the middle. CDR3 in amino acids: CSVEGTHYEQYF. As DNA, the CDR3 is TGCAGCGTTGAAGGGACCCACTACGAGCAGTACTTC.

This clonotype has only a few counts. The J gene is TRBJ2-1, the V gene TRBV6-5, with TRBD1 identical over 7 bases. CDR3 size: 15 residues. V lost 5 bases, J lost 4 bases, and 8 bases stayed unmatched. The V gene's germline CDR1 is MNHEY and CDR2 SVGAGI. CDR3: CASSPPGGQYNEQFF. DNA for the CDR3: TGTGCCAGCAGTCCTCCAGGGGGACAATACAATGAGCAGTTCTTC.

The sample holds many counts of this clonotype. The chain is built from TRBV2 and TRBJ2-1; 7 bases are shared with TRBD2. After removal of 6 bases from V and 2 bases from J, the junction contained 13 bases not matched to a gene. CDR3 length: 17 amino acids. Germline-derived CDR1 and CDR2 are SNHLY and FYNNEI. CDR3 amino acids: CASSPTRASGTYNEQFF. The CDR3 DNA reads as TGTGCCAGCAGCCCAACCCGGGCTAGCGGCACCTACAATGAGCAGTTCTTC.

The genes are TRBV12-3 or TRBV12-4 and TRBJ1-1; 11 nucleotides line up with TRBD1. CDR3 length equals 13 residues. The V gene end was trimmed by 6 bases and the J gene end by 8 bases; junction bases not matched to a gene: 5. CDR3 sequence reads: CASSRTGGGEAFF. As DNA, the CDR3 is TGTGCCAGCAGCAGGACAGGGGGCGGGGAAGCTTTCTTT.

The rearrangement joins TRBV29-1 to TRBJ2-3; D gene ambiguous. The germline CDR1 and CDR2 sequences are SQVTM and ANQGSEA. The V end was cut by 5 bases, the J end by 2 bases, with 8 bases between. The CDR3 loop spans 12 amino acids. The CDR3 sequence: CSVSPNTDTQYF. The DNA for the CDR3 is TGCAGCGTTTCCCCGAACACAGATACGCAGTATTTT.

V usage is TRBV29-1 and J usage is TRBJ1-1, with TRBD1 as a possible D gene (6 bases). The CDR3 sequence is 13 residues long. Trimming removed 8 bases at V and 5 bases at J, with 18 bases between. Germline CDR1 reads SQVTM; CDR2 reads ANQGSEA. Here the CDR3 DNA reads TGCAGCACCTCGAGGGGGGACATAACTGAAGCTTTCTTT. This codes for CSTSRGDITEAFF.

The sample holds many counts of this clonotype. The CDR3 coding sequence is TGTGCCAGCTATCTTAAAGCCAAAAACATTCAGTACTTC. It translates to CASYLKAKNIQYF. This chain connects TRBV25-1 to TRBJ2-4, with no clear D. Germline CDR1 reads MGHDK; CDR2 reads SYGVNS. Trimming took 8 bases from V and 0 from J, leaving 8 bases between them. The CDR3 length is 13 residues.

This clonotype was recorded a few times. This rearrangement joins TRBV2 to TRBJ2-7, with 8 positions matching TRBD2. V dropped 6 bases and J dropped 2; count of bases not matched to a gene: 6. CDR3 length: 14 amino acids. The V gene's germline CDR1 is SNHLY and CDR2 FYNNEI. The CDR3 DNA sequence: TGTGCCAGCAGCGGGGGGGCGCTGCCCTACGAGCAGTACTTC. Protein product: CASSGGALPYEQYF.

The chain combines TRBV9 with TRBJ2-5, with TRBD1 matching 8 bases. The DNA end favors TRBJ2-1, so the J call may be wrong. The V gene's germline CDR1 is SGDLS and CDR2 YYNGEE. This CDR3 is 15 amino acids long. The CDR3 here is CASSVTPTGGNEQFF. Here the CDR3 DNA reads TGTGCCAGCAGCGTAACTCCTACAGGGGGCAATGAGCAGTTCTTC.